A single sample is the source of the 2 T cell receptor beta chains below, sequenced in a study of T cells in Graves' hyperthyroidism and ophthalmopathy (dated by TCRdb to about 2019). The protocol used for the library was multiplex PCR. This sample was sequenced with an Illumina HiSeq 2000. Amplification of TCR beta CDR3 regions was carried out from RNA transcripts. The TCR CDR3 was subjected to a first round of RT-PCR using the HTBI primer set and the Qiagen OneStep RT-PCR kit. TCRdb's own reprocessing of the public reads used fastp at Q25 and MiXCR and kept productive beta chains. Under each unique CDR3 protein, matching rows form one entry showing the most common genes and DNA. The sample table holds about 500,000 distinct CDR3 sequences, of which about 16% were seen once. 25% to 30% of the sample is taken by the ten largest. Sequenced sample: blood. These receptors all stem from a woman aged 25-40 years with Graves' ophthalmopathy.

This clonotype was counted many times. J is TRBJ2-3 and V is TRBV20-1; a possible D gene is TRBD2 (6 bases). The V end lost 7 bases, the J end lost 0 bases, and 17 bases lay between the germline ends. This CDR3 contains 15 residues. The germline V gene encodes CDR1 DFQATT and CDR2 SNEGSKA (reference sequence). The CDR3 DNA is TGCAGTGGGATTAGCACGGGGACTAGCACAGATACGCAGTATTTT. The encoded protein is CSGISTGTSTDTQYF.

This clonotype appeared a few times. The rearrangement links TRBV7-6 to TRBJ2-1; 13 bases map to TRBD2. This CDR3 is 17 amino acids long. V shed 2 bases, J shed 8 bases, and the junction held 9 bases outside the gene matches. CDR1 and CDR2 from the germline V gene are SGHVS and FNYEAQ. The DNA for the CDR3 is TGTGCCAGCAGCTTAACACTAGCGGGAGGGTCTGGCGATGAGCAGTTCTTC. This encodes CASSLTLAGGSGDEQFF. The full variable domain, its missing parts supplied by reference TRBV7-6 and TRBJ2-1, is GAGVSQSPRYKVTKRGQDVALRCDPISGHVSLYWYRQALGQGPEFLTYFNYEAQQDKSGLPNDRFSAERPEGSISTLTIQRTEQRDSAMYRCASSLTLAGGSGDEQFFGPGTRLTVL.